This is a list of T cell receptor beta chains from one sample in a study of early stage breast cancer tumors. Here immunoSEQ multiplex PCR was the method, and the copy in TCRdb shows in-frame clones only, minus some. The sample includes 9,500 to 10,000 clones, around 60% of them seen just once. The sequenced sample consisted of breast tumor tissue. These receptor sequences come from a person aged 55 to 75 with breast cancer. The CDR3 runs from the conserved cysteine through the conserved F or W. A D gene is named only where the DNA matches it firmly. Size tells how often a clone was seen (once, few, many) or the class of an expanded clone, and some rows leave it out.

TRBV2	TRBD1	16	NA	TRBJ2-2	TGTGCCAGCAGTGATACCTGGACAGGGAACACCGGGGAGCTGTTTTTT	CASSDTWTGNTGELFF
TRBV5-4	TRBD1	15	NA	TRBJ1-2	TGTGCCAGCTCAGCTCGTACAGGGGAGGACTATGGCTACACCTTC	CASSARTGEDYGYTF
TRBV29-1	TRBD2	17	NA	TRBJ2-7	TGCAGCGTTGTTGGGACTAGCGGGAGATTGAGGTCCGACGAGCAGTACTTC	CSVVGTSGRLRSDEQYF
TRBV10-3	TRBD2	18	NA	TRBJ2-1	TGTGCCATCAGTGAGTTAGAACCAATAGCGGGGGGGGACAATGAGCAGTTCTTC	CAISELEPIAGGDNEQFF
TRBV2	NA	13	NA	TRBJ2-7	TGTGCCAGCAGGTTGGACGGTGACTACGAGCAGTACTTC	CASRLDGDYEQYF
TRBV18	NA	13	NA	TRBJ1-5	TGTGCCAGCTCACCTAAACAGGGACAGCCCCAGCATTTT	CASSPKQGQPQHF
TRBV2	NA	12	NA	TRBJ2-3	TGTGCCAGCAGTGAATGGGGAGATACGCAGTATTTT	CASSEWGDTQYF
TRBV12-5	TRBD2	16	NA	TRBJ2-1	TGTGCTAGTGGTTTGGACCGGACTAGCGGGATTAATGAGCAGTTCTTC	CASGLDRTSGINEQFF
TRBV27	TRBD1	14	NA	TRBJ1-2	TGTGCCAGCCGTCAGACAGGGGCCAACTATGGCTACACCTTC	CASRQTGANYGYTF
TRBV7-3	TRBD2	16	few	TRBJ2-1	TGTGCCAGCAGCTTACTAGCGGGGGGGATGAGTAATGAGCAGTTCTTC	CASSLLAGGMSNEQFF
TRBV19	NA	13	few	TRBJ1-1	TGTGCCGGTGGGGCAGGGCGGGACACTGAAGCTTTCTTT	CAGGAGRDTEAFF
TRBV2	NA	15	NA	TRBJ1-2	TGTGCCCACGAGGGGGAGGAACGATTTAACTATGGCTACACCTTC	CAHEGEERFNYGYTF
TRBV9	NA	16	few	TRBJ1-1	TGTGCCAGCAGCCCACGGATCCTGATCCTGAACACTGAAGCTTTCTTT	CASSPRILILNTEAFF
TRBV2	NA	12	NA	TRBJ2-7	TGTGCCAGCACCCTTTCAGGGGCCGAGCAGTACTTC	CASTLSGAEQYF
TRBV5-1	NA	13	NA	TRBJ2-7	TGCGCCAGCAGCTTGGAGGGCAGCTACGAGCAGTACTTC	CASSLEGSYEQYF
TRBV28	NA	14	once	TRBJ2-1	TGTGCCAGCAGGATGGGAGTCCCCTACAATGAGCAGTTCTTC	CASRMGVPYNEQFF
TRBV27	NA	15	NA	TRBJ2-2	TGTGCCAGCAGTCCCGGGACCCTAATCACCGGGGAGCTGTTTTTT	CASSPGTLITGELFF
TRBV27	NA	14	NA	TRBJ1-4	TGTGCCAGCAGTTTTTTGGGTATTAATGAAAAACTGTTTTTT	CASSFLGINEKLFF
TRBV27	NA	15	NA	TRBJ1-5	TGTGCCAGCAGTTTATCGATGACCTTCAATCAGCCCCAGCATTTT	CASSLSMTFNQPQHF
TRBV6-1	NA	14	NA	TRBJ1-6	TGTGCCAGCAGGCGGGACTACGGCATGACACCCCTCCACTTT	CASRRDYGMTPLHF
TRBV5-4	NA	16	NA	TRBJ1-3	TGTGCCAGCAGCTTGGGGATACAGGGATCAGGAAACACCATATATTTT	CASSLGIQGSGNTIYF
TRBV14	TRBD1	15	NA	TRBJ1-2	TGTGCCAGCAGCCGGGACAGGTCCTTTAACTATGGCTACACCTTC	CASSRDRSFNYGYTF
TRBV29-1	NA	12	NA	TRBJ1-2	TGCAGCGAGAAAAAACCAGGGAAGGGCTACACCTTC	CSEKKPGKGYTF
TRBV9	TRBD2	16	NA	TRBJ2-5	TGTGCCAGCAGCGTAGCTGGGGTAGCGGGGGGAGAGACCCAGTACTTC	CASSVAGVAGGETQYF
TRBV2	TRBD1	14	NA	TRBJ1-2	TGTGCCAGCAGTTTAACCGACAGGGCAGATGGCTACACCTTC	CASSLTDRADGYTF
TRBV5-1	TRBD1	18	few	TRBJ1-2	TGCGCCAGCAGCTTGGCTTTACAACAGGGGCGCCGGAACTATGGCTACACCTTC	CASSLALQQGRRNYGYTF
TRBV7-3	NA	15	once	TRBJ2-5	TGTGCCAGCAGCTTCTGGCGGGGCCCCCAAGAGACCCAGTACTTC	CASSFWRGPQETQYF
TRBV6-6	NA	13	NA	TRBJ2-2	TGTGCCAGCAGAGACCCATCCACCGGGGAGCTGTTTTTT	CASRDPSTGELFF
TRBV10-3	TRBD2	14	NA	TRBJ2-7	TGTGCCATCAGCCCACTAGCGGGAAGCGGGGAGCAGTACTTC	CAISPLAGSGEQYF
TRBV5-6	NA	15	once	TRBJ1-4	TGTGCCAGCAGCCGCGTGGGACCCTTGGACGAAAAACTGTTTTTT	CASSRVGPLDEKLFF
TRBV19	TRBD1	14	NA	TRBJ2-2	TGTGCCACCCAAGGGCAGGGGGTAACCGGGGAGCTGTTTTTT	CATQGQGVTGELFF
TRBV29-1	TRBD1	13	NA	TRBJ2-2	TGCAGCGTGTTAGACAGGGTGTCCGGGGAGCTGTTTTTT	CSVLDRVSGELFF
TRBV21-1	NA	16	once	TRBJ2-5	TGTGCCAGCAGCAAAGTCGGGGGGCGACTGAAAGAGACCCAGTACTTC	CASSKVGGRLKETQYF
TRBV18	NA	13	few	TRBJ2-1	TGTGCCAGCTCACAATCGACAGCAAATGAGCAGTTCTTC	CASSQSTANEQFF
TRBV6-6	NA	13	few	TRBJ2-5	TGTGCCAGCAGTTACGCGTCCTTAGGCGCCCAGTACTTC	CASSYASLGAQYF
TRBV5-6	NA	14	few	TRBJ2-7	TGTGCCAGCAGCTTGAAGGTCAGTCCCTACGAGCAGTACTTC	CASSLKVSPYEQYF
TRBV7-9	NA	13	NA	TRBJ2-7	TGTGCCAGCAGCCCACCGAACACCTACGAGCAGTACTTC	CASSPPNTYEQYF
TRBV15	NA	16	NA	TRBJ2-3	TGTGCCACCAGCAGAGCCCCAACTCTCAGCACAGATACGCAGTATTTT	CATSRAPTLSTDTQYF
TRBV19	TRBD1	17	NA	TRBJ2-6	TGTGCCAGCGACCGGGGGACAGGGGGCTCTGGGGCCAACGTCCTGACTTTC	CASDRGTGGSGANVLTF
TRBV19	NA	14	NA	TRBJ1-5	TGTGCCAGTAGTATAGCAGTTAGCAATCAGCCCCAGCATTTT	CASSIAVSNQPQHF
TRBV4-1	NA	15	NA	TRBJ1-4	TGCGCCAGCAGCCAAGAGACAGGTCTTAATGAAAAACTGTTTTTT	CASSQETGLNEKLFF
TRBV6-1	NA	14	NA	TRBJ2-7	TGTGCCAGCGCCCTGGACGGATACTCCTACGAGCAGTACTTC	CASALDGYSYEQYF
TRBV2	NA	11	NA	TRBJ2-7	TGTGCCAGCAAGGGGGAGACAAAACCGAACTTC	CASKGETKPNF
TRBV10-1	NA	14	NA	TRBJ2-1	TGCGCCAGCAGTGAGTCGGGCAGCTACAATGAGCAGTTCTTC	CASSESGSYNEQFF
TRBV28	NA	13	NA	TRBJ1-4	TGTGCCAGCAGGGGGCCCTTAATGCGGAAACTGTTTTTT	CASRGPLMRKLFF
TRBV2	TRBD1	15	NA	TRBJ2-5	TGTGCCAGCAGTGTGGACAGGGGGCGCCTAGAGACCCAGTACTTC	CASSVDRGRLETQYF
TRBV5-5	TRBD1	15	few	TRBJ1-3	TGTGCCAGCAGCCTTCAGGGGGCGTTAGGAAACACCATATATTTT	CASSLQGALGNTIYF
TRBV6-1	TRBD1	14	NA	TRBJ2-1	TGTGCCAGCAGTTTCAGACAGGGTCTCAATGAGCAGTTCTTC	CASSFRQGLNEQFF
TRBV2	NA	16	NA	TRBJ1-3	TGTGCCAGCAGCGCTGTCCCGAAGTTCTCTGGAAACACCATATATTTT	CASSAVPKFSGNTIYF
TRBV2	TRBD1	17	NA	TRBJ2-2	TGTGCCTCCACCGGGACAGGGGGGCTAGCGAACACCGGGGAGCTGTTTTTT	CASTGTGGLANTGELFF
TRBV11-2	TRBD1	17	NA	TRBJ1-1	TGTGCCAGCAGCTTAGAAGGACAGGGTTATTGGAACACTGAAGCTTTCTTT	CASSLEGQGYWNTEAFF
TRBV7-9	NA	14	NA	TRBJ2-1	TGTGCCAGCAGCCGATTGGTGGACTTTGCTGAGCAGTTCTTC	CASSRLVDFAEQFF
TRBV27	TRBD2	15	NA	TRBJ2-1	TGTGCCAGCAGTTTGGGGACTAGCGGTAACAATGAGCAGTTCTTC	CASSLGTSGNNEQFF
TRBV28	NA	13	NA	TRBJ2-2	TGTGCCAGCAGGGAAGCGCGCACCGGGGAGCTGTTTTTT	CASREARTGELFF
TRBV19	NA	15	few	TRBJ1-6	TGTGCCAGTAGTAGTATACAGGGAGGGGATTCACCCCTCCACTTT	CASSSIQGGDSPLHF
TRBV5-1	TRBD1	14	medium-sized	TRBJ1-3	TGCGCCAGCAGACAGGGGAGCTCTGGAAACACCATATATTTT	CASRQGSSGNTIYF
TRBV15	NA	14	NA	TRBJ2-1	TGTGCCACCAGCAGAGGGACATTCCAGGGAGCACTGTTCTTC	CATSRGTFQGALFF
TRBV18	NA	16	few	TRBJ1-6	TGTGCCAGCTCCCCTCTAGGGGCAGGTGATAATTCACCCCTCCACTTT	CASSPLGAGDNSPLHF